This is a list of T cell receptor beta chains from one sample in a study of blood T cells in healthy people across ages. TCRdb processed the 5' RACE reads anew with MiXCR; each CDR3 protein has one entry. The sample yields about 580,000 distinct CDR3 sequences, roughly 48% seen once. The sample was blood. The receptors were sampled from a man aged 80 or over in good health. Both conserved end residues are part of each CDR3. The D gene is left open where the match is weak. Clone size is given for some rows only: seen once, a few or many times, or a class if the clone is expanded.

clone_size j_call d_call v_call cdr3_aa cdr3_nt
few TRBJ2-3 NA TRBV5-1 CASSPGGRAADTQYF TGCGCCAGCAGCCCCGGAGGCAGGGCGGCAGATACGCAGTATTTT
NA TRBJ2-1 TRBD1 TRBV4-2 CASSQGTGNSYNEQFF TGTGCCAGCAGCCAGGGGACAGGGAACTCCTACAATGAGCAGTTCTTC
NA TRBJ2-1 NA TRBV2 CASSRLRGFYNEQFF TGTGCCAGCAGTAGGTTGCGGGGCTTCTACAATGAGCAGTTCTTC
few TRBJ2-5 TRBD2 TRBV7-2 CASRGGIAGPSTQYF TGTGCCAGCAGGGGTGGGATAGCGGGACCTTCGACCCAGTACTTC
NA TRBJ1-2 TRBD1 TRBV13 CASSPGTEAPGYTF TGTGCCAGCAGCCCGGGGACAGAGGCGCCTGGCTACACCTTC
NA TRBJ1-5 NA TRBV7-3 CASSQEQGMPQHF TGTGCCAGCAGCCAGGAACAGGGAATGCCCCAGCATTTT
few TRBJ2-4 NA TRBV20-1 CSARGALGGIQYF TGCAGTGCTAGAGGGGCCCTCGGTGGCATTCAGTACTTC
NA TRBJ1-1 NA TRBV5-1 CASRLTGSNTEAFF TGCGCCAGCCGCTTGACAGGCTCGAACACTGAAGCTTTCTTT
few TRBJ2-7 NA TRBV29-1 CSVLSGAYEQYF TGCAGCGTGTTGAGCGGAGCCTACGAGCAGTACTTC
NA TRBJ2-7 NA TRBV6-1 CASKSPGHPALEQYF TGTGCCAGCAAGTCACCGGGACACCCAGCCCTCGAGCAGTACTTC
NA TRBJ2-7 NA TRBV20-1 CSASGRSYEQYF TGCAGTGCTAGTGGGAGATCCTACGAGCAGTACTTC
NA TRBJ2-5 TRBD2 TRBV20-1 CSARDPKRGMETQYF TGCAGTGCTAGAGATCCTAAGCGGGGGATGGAGACCCAGTACTTC
NA TRBJ2-7 NA TRBV7-2 CASSSLGRFAEQYF TGTGCCAGCAGCTCCCTCGGGCGGTTTGCCGAGCAGTACTTC
few TRBJ2-1 NA TRBV3-1 CASRRDNNEQFF TGTGCCAGCAGACGGGACAATAATGAGCAGTTCTTC
NA TRBJ2-3 TRBD2 TRBV27 CASSLAGRAGDTQYF TGTGCCAGCAGTTTGGCCGGGAGGGCCGGAGATACGCAGTATTTT
NA TRBJ2-5 TRBD1 TRBV30 CAWDRDSQKETQYF TGTGCCTGGGACCGGGACAGCCAAAAAGAGACCCAGTACTTC
NA TRBJ2-6 TRBD1 TRBV6-5 CASSYSIGGAGANVLTF TGTGCCAGCAGTTACTCGATAGGGGGCGCCGGGGCCAACGTCCTGACTTTC
NA TRBJ2-1 NA TRBV7-2 CASSSDRSYNDQFF TGTGCCAGCAGCTCGGACAGATCCTACAATGATCAGTTCTTC
few TRBJ1-1 NA TRBV29-1 CSVPDRQKNTEAFF TGCAGCGTTCCTGACCGACAGAAGAACACTGAAGCTTTCTTT
NA TRBJ2-5 NA TRBV28 CASSSRAETQYF TGTGCCAGCAGTTCCCGAGCGGAGACCCAGTACTTC
NA TRBJ1-4 NA TRBV7-2 CASSYTRRGGLGEKLFF TGTGCCAGCAGCTACACCAGGAGAGGGGGGCTCGGGGAAAAACTGTTTTTT
NA TRBJ2-6 NA TRBV7-2 CASSLGGDLSGANVLTF TGTGCCAGCAGCTTAGGGGGGGACCTCTCTGGGGCCAACGTCCTGACTTTC
few TRBJ2-7 NA TRBV27 CASSPRGLSYEQYF TGTGCCAGCAGCCCGCGGGGTCTCTCCTACGAGCAGTACTTC
once TRBJ2-2 NA TRBV7-3 CASSQNGLTGELFF TGTGCCAGCAGCCAAAACGGGTTAACCGGGGAGCTGTTTTTT
NA TRBJ2-7 NA TRBV7-2 CASSSDRKLYEQYF TGTGCCAGCAGCTCGGACAGAAAGCTCTACGAGCAGTACTTC
NA TRBJ2-4 NA TRBV7-2 CASSPQVGTLKNIQYF TGTGCCAGCAGCCCCCAGGTTGGGACCCTGAAAAACATTCAGTACTTC
few TRBJ2-1 TRBD1 TRBV20-1 CSARDGQGVVGEQFF TGCAGTGCTAGAGACGGACAGGGGGTGGTAGGTGAGCAGTTCTTC
few TRBJ2-5 TRBD1 TRBV20-1 CSATTGTQETQYF TGCAGTGCAACGACAGGGACCCAAGAGACCCAGTACTTC
NA TRBJ2-1 NA TRBV7-3 CASSPSGRHNEQFF TGTGCCAGCAGCCCCTCGGGACGGCACAATGAGCAGTTCTTC
few TRBJ2-7 NA TRBV20-1 CSASGRLPSYEQYF TGCAGTGCTAGTGGCAGACTCCCTTCCTACGAGCAGTACTTC
NA TRBJ1-4 TRBD1 TRBV5-1 CASSRGQGDEKLFF TGCGCCAGCAGCAGGGGACAGGGTGATGAAAAACTGTTTTTT
NA TRBJ1-1 NA TRBV6-5 CASSYAGMNTEAFF TGTGCCAGCAGTTACGCAGGGATGAACACTGAAGCTTTCTTT
once TRBJ2-5 TRBD1 TRBV20-1 CSARDTGQGGETQYF TGCAGTGCTAGAGACACGGGACAGGGAGGGGAGACCCAGTACTTC
NA TRBJ2-7 NA TRBV2 CASSRTHFGAQYF TGTGCCAGCAGTCGGACCCATTTCGGAGCCCAGTACTTC
few TRBJ2-5 NA TRBV7-7 CASSLGLSGETQYF TGTGCTAGCAGCTTAGGCCTATCGGGTGAGACCCAGTACTTC
NA TRBJ2-7 TRBD2 TRBV6-2/TRBV6-3 CASRDGTSGSSHYEQYF TGTGCCAGCAGAGACGGGACTAGCGGGAGTTCCCACTACGAGCAGTACTTC
few TRBJ2-7 TRBD2 TRBV28 CASSLQAGGPYEQYF TGTGCCAGCAGTCTTCAAGCGGGAGGGCCGTACGAGCAGTACTTC
NA TRBJ2-1 TRBD1 TRBV24-1 CATSDIPGQTYNEQFF TGTGCCACCAGTGACATACCGGGACAGACTTACAATGAGCAGTTCTTC
NA TRBJ2-5 NA TRBV28 CASTFVGIQETQYF TGTGCCAGCACCTTCGTGGGAATCCAAGAGACCCAGTACTTC
NA TRBJ2-7 TRBD2 TRBV7-2 CASSSPRGLAGPSSYEQYF TGTGCCAGCAGCTCCCCCAGAGGACTAGCGGGACCTAGCTCCTACGAGCAGTACTTC
NA TRBJ1-1 TRBD1 TRBV20-1 CSASRQGSEAFF TGCAGTGCTTCCCGACAGGGGAGTGAGGCTTTCTTT
NA TRBJ2-7 NA TRBV29-1 CSVEDREGAYEQYF TGCAGCGTTGAAGATCGCGAGGGCGCCTACGAGCAGTACTTC
NA TRBJ1-5 NA TRBV27 CASSDTDNQPQHF TGTGCCAGCAGTGACACGGACAATCAGCCCCAGCATTTT
NA TRBJ2-3 NA TRBV10-3 CAARQYPSTDTQYF TGTGCCGCCCGACAATACCCTAGCACAGATACGCAGTATTTT
NA TRBJ2-1 TRBD2 TRBV6-2/TRBV6-3 CASSRFTSGGHNEQFF TGTGCCAGCAGCCGGTTCACTAGCGGGGGTCACAATGAGCAGTTCTTC
once TRBJ2-3 NA TRBV25-1 CASSESAIGGGDTQYF TGTGCCAGCAGTGAATCGGCTATCGGGGGAGGAGATACGCAGTATTTT
NA TRBJ2-1 NA TRBV7-2 CAGSLEARAYNEQFF TGTGCCGGCAGCTTAGAGGCTAGGGCCTACAATGAGCAGTTCTTC
NA TRBJ2-7 TRBD2 TRBV7-9 CASSLSGGGPSEQYF TGTGCCAGCAGCTTATCTGGGGGAGGGCCCTCCGAGCAGTACTTC
few TRBJ2-7 NA TRBV6-2/TRBV6-3 CASNPAGRYEQYF TGTGCCAGCAATCCCGCGGGACGCTACGAGCAGTACTTC
NA TRBJ2-6 TRBD1 TRBV4-3 CASGHSGGTGANVLTF TGCGCCAGCGGCCATTCAGGGGGAACTGGGGCCAACGTCCTGACTTTC
NA TRBJ2-1 TRBD2 TRBV12-3/TRBV12-4 CASSFERDYNEQFF TGTGCCAGCAGTTTTGAGCGGGACTACAATGAGCAGTTCTTC
NA TRBJ2-7 TRBD2 TRBV20-1 CSPGTSGNNEQYF TGCAGCCCGGGGACTAGCGGAAACAATGAGCAGTACTTC
NA TRBJ1-1 NA TRBV20-1 CSARGPGTIMNTEAFF TGCAGTGCAAGAGGCCCAGGGACCATCATGAACACTGAAGCTTTCTTT